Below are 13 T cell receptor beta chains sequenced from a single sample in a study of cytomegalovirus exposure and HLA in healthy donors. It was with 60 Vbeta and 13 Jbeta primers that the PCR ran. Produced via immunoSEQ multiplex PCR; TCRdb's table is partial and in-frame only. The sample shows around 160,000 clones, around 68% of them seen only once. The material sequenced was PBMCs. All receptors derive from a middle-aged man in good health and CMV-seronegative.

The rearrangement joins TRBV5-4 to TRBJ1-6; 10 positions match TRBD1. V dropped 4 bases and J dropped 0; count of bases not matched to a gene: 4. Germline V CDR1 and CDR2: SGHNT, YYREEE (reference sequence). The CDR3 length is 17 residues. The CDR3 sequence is CASSRTGGSSYNSPLHF. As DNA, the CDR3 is TGTGCCAGCAGCCGGACAGGGGGGAGCTCCTATAATTCACCCCTCCACTTT.

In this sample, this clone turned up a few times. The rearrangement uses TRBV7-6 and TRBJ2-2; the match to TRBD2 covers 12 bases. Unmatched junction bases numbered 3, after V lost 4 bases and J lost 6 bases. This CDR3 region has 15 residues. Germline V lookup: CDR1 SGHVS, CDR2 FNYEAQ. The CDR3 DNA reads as TGTGCCAGCAGCTCGCGGACTAGCGGGGCCGGGGAGCTGTTTTTT. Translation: CASSSRTSGAGELFF.

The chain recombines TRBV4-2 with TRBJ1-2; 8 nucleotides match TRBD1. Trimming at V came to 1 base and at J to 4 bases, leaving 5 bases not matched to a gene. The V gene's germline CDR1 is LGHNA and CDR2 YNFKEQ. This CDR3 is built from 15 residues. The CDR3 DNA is TGTGCCAGCAGCCAAGCGGACAGGGCGGGCTATGGCTACACCTTC. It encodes CASSQADRAGYGYTF.

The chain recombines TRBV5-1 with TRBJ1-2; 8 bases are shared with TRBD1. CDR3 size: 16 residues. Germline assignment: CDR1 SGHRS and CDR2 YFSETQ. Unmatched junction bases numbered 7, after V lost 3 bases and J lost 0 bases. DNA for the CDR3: TGCGCCAGCAGCTCTCATGGACAGGGCTCTAACTATGGCTACACCTTC. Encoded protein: CASSSHGQGSNYGYTF.

Here the CDR3 reads CASSEGTNRDLNYGYTF. Here the CDR3 DNA reads TGTGCCAGCAGTGAAGGGACCAACAGGGACCTTAACTATGGCTACACCTTC. The chain carries TRBV2 and TRBJ1-2, with D maybe TRBD1 (6 bases). The CDR3 has 17 amino acids. Germline V gene sequence: CDR1 SNHLY, CDR2 FYNNEI. V was pared by 1 base and J by 1 base, with 16 bases between.

The CDR3 nucleotides are TGTGCCAGCTCACCAAGACTAGCGGGTTGGGGAGATACGCAGTATTTT. This sequence encodes CASSPRLAGWGDTQYF. The chain is built from TRBV18 and TRBJ2-3; 10 bases match TRBD2. This CDR3 spans 16 amino acids. Germline CDR1 reads KGHSH; CDR2 reads LQKENI. With 2 bases clipped from V and 5 bases from J, the junction kept 7 bases outside the gene matches. Complete variable domain (other parts from reference TRBV18 and TRBJ2-3): NAGVMQNPRHLVRRRGQEARLRCSPMKGHSHVYWYRQLPEEGLKFMVYLQKENIIDESGMPKERFSAEFPKEGPSILRIQQVVRGDSAAYFCASSPRLAGWGDTQYFGPGTRLTVL.

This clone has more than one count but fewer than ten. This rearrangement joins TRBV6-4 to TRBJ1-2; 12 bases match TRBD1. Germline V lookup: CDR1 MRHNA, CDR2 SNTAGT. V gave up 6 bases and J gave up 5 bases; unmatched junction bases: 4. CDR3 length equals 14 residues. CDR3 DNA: TGTGCCAGCAGCGGGACAGGGGGCTTGTATGGCTACACCTTC. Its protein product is CASSGTGGLYGYTF.

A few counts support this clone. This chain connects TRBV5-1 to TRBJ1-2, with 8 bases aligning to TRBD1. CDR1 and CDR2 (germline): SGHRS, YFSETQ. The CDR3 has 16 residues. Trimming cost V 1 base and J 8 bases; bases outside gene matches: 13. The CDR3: CASSLTPGQGERGYTF. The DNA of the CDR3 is TGCGCCAGCAGCTTGACGCCAGGACAGGGCGAGAGGGGCTACACCTTC. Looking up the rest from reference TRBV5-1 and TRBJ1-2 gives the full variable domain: KAGVTQTPRYLIKTRGQQVTLSCSPISGHRSVSWYQQTPGQGLQFLFEYFSETQRNKGNFPGRFSGRQFSNSRSEMNVSTLELGDSALYLCASSLTPGQGERGYTFGSGTRLTVV.

CDR3 bases: TGCAGCGTTTTCCCCGGGACAGGGGGAGACTACGAGCAGTACTTC. Its translation is CSVFPGTGGDYEQYF. The rearrangement links TRBV29-1 to TRBJ2-7; 11 bases line up with TRBD1. CDR1 SQVTM and CDR2 ANQGSEA come from the germline V gene. V lost 5 bases, J lost 3 bases, and 9 bases stayed unmatched. The CDR3 totals 15 residues.

The CDR3 coding sequence is TGTGCCAGCAGCAACCTTGGGACTCTCCTCCACTTT. It is translated as CASSNLGTLLHF. J is TRBJ1-6 and V is TRBV4-2, with D perhaps TRBD1 (5 bases). The CDR3 spans 12 residues. Germline CDR1 LGHNA, CDR2 YNFKEQ. The V end was cut by 5 bases, the J end by 15 bases, with 14 bases between.

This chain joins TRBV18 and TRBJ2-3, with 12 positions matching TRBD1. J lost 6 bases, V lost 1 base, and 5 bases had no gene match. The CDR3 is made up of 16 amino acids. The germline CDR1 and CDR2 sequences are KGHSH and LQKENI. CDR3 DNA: TGTGCCAGCTCACCACAAGGGACAGGGGGCCCGGATACGCAGTATTTT. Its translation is CASSPQGTGGPDTQYF. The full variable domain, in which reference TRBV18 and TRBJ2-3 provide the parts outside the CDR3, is NAGVMQNPRHLVRRRGQEARLRCSPMKGHSHVYWYRQLPEEGLKFMVYLQKENIIDESGMPKERFSAEFPKEGPSILRIQQVVRGDSAAYFCASSPQGTGGPDTQYFGPGTRLTVL.

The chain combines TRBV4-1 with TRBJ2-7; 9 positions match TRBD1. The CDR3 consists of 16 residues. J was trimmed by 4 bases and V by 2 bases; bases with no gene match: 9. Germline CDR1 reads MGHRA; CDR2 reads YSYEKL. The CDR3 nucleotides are TGCGCCAGCAGCCAATCTAAAGGACAGGGGTTGTACGAGCAGTACTTC. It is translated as CASSQSKGQGLYEQYF.

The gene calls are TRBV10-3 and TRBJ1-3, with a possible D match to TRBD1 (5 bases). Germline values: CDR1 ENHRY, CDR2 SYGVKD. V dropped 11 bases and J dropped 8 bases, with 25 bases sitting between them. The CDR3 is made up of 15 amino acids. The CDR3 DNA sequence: TGTGCCTCCTCGGGCGGGGGGGTGATTCGGGACACCATATATTTT. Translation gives CASSGGGVIRDTIYF.